Following are 20 T cell receptor beta chains from one sample sequenced in a study of shared T cell receptors in the human thymus. Data came from immunoSEQ multiplex PCR; TCRdb stores just in-frame clones and leaves some out. The table lists about 660,000 clones, approximately 89% of them singletons. In addition, the sample was reused for a study of human thymus T cells.

Material: thymocytes. The receptors shown here come from a boy in the first two years of life with a congenital heart defect.

The chain combines TRBV4-3 with TRBJ1-4, with 7 bases matching TRBD1. With 3 bases clipped from V and 0 bases from J, the junction kept 1 base outside the gene matches. The CDR3 is 15 residues long. The V gene's germline CDR1 is LGHNA and CDR2 YSLEER. The CDR3 nucleotides are TGCGCCAGCAGCCAGCAGGGGGCAACTAATGAAAAACTGTTTTTT. As protein: CASSQQGATNEKLFF.

The chain uses TRBV18 and TRBJ2-7; maybe TRBD2 (5 bases). The V gene's germline CDR1 is KGHSH and CDR2 LQKENI. V lost 3 bases and J lost 2, with 11 bases in between. This CDR3 is 14 amino acids long. CDR3 region: CASSPSPGTYEQYF. The CDR3, as DNA: TGTGCCAGCTCACCCTCCCCGGGAACCTACGAGCAGTACTTC.

The J gene is TRBJ2-7, the V gene TRBV28; TRBD1 matches 10 bases. With V trimmed by 5 bases and J by 5 bases, 12 bases remained unmatched. CDR1 and CDR2 (germline): MDHEN, SYDVKM. The CDR3 length is 16 residues. CDR3 coding DNA: TGTGCCAGCAGTGTATTAGCTCGGGACAGGGGTGACGAGCAGTACTTC. It is translated as CASSVLARDRGDEQYF.

J is TRBJ2-7 and V is TRBV4-3; TRBD1 agrees at 9 bases. J gave up 3 bases and V 0 bases, and 9 bases lay outside the gene matches. Germline V gene lookup returns CDR1 LGHNA and CDR2 YSLEER. This CDR3 is 17 amino acids long. The CDR3 spells CASSQEPGQGFRYEQYF. The CDR3 coding sequence is TGCGCCAGCAGCCAAGAACCGGGACAGGGCTTTCGCTACGAGCAGTACTTC.

CDR3 in DNA: TGCGCCAGCAGCCAAGATGAAGTGGGGGGACAGATCTCCCTCTATGGCTACACCTTC. This gives the protein CASSQDEVGGQISLYGYTF. V usage is TRBV4-3 and J usage is TRBJ1-2; 7 nucleotides agree with TRBD1. Trimming took 0 bases from V and 4 from J; bases not matched to a gene: 17. The CDR3 has 19 residues. Looked up from germline, CDR1 is LGHNA and CDR2 is YSLEER.

The rearrangement joins TRBV4-3 to TRBJ2-2; the match to TRBD1 covers 9 bases. The CDR3 has 17 amino acids. V lost 3 bases, J lost 4 bases, and 9 bases stayed unmatched. Per the germline V gene, CDR1 is LGHNA and CDR2 is YSLEER. The CDR3 bases are TGCGCCAGCAGCCAGCTCCAGGGACAGGGCGGCACCGGGGAGCTGTTTTTT. It is translated as CASSQLQGQGGTGELFF.

Only one count was recorded for this clone. This chain connects TRBV19 to TRBJ1-2; D uncertain. V lost 1 base and J 6 bases, leaving 6 bases between the germline ends. CDR1 and CDR2 (germline): LNHDA, SQIVND (reference sequence). The CDR3 has 12 amino acids. The CDR3 coding sequence is TGTGCCAGTAGTATAGGCACTAATGGCTACACCTTC. Protein: CASSIGTNGYTF.

The chain combines TRBV14 with TRBJ2-1; maybe TRBD2 (6 bases). The CDR3 contains 16 residues. The V gene's germline CDR1 is SGHDN and CDR2 FVKESK. The V and J ends lost 1 base and 4 bases respectively, with 14 bases between them. In nucleotides, the CDR3 is TGTGCCAGCAGCCAAGGGGCCCCCGGGGGTTACAATGAGCAGTTCTTC. Protein sequence: CASSQGAPGGYNEQFF.

This clone occurred once. The rearrangement links TRBV28 to TRBJ1-6; D is uncertain. The length of the CDR3 is 12 residues. Germline V gives CDR1 MDHEN, CDR2 SYDVKM. V shed 5 bases and J shed 11 bases, with 10 bases lying between them. The CDR3 spells CASSPGAAPLHF. CDR3 DNA: TGTGCCAGCAGTCCCGGTGCGGCACCCCTCCACTTT.

Comment on this clone: Other DNA sequences in the same sample also yield this CDR3. The rearrangement joins TRBV11-2 to TRBJ2-7; TRBD2 matches at 9 bases. CDR1 is SGHAT, CDR2 FQNNGV, per germline. The CDR3 sequence is 13 residues long. Trimming took 4 bases from V and 3 from J; bases not matched to a gene: 1. The CDR3 DNA is TGTGCCAGCAGCTCGACTAGCGGCTACGAGCAGTACTTC. Amino acids: CASSSTSGYEQYF.

This sequence joins TRBV28 and TRBJ2-3; no clear D gene. Trimming left V 7 bases short and J 1 base short, with 9 bases between. CDR3 length equals 13 residues. The germline V gene encodes CDR1 MDHEN and CDR2 SYDVKM. CDR3 nucleotide sequence: TGTGCCAGCAAGAATGGCCGCACAGATACGCAGTATTTT. This gives the protein CASKNGRTDTQYF.

The rearrangement uses TRBV15 and TRBJ2-3; weak D call: TRBD2 (6 bases). Germline V gene lookup returns CDR1 LNHNV and CDR2 YYDKDF (reference sequence). The CDR3 is made up of 17 amino acids. Between the trimmed V and J ends, which lost 3 bases and 1 base, there was a span of 17 bases. In DNA, the CDR3 is TGTGCCACCAGCAGCCAAACACTAGCAAGGGGCACAGATACGCAGTATTTT. Encoded protein: CATSSQTLARGTDTQYF. Supplemented by reference TRBV15 and TRBJ2-3, the full variable domain reads DAMVIQNPRYQVTQFGKPVTLSCSQTLNHNVMYWYQQKSSQAPKLLFHYYDKDFNNEADTPDNFQSRRPNTSFCFLDIRSPGLGDTAMYLCATSSQTLARGTDTQYFGPGTRLTVL.

This chain uses TRBV7-6 with TRBJ2-7, with 9 bases lining up with TRBD1. The CDR3 spans 14 residues. Germline V gives CDR1 SGHVS, CDR2 FNYEAQ. The V and J ends lost 3 bases and 5 bases, in that order; junction bases with no gene match: 5. The CDR3 nucleotides are TGTGCCAGCAGCTTTGGGACAGGGTCTAACGAGCAGTACTTC. It yields the protein CASSFGTGSNEQYF.

The rearrangement joins TRBV11-3 to TRBJ1-1, with 9 bases identical to TRBD1. The CDR3 extends over 15 amino acids. V shed 6 bases and J 3 bases; nucleotides not matched to a gene: 8. Germline V gives CDR1 SGHNT, CDR2 YENEEA. The CDR3 is CASRLRDRVDTEAFF. DNA for the CDR3: TGTGCCAGCAGGCTTAGGGACAGGGTGGACACTGAAGCTTTCTTT.

V usage is TRBV2 and J usage is TRBJ1-1, with TRBD1 identical over 7 bases. The ends lost 5 bases at V and 0 bases at J; junction bases unmatched: 6. The germline V gene encodes CDR1 SNHLY and CDR2 FYNNEI. This CDR3 is 15 amino acids long. The CDR3 region has the DNA TGTGCCAGCAGTAAGGACAGGCAGATGAACACTGAAGCTTTCTTT. Its protein product is CASSKDRQMNTEAFF.

The chain combines TRBV27 with TRBJ2-7; 8 nucleotides match TRBD2. CDR3 length: 16 residues. The germline CDR1 and CDR2 sequences are MNHEY and SMNVEV (reference sequence). Germline trimming cut 0 bases from V and 3 bases from J; bases unmatched to any gene: 7. CDR3 region: CASSLSTGGRNYEQYF. The CDR3 DNA is TGTGCCAGCAGTTTATCAACGGGGGGGAGAAACTACGAGCAGTACTTC.

The genes are TRBV25-1 and TRBJ1-1; D call uncertain. V lost 4 bases and J 0 bases, leaving 15 bases between the germline ends. Germline V gene lookup returns CDR1 MGHDK and CDR2 SYGVNS. This CDR3 has 16 residues. Here the CDR3 reads CASSGAKESMNTEAFF. CDR3 DNA sequence: TGTGCCAGCAGTGGAGCGAAGGAATCCATGAACACTGAAGCTTTCTTT. Full variable domain (missing parts from reference TRBV25-1 and TRBJ1-1): EADIYQTPRYLVIGTGKKITLECSQTMGHDKMYWYQQDPGMELHLIHYSYGVNSTEKGDLSSESTVSRIRTEHFPLTLESARPSHTSQYLCASSGAKESMNTEAFFGQGTRLTVV.

The chain has TRBV29-1 and TRBJ2-1, with 8 bases lining up with TRBD2. Germline assignment: CDR1 SQVTM and CDR2 ANQGSEA. V lost 4 bases, J lost 6 bases, and 5 bases stayed unmatched. The CDR3 covers 13 residues. The CDR3 DNA reads TGCAGCGTTGGACTAGCGAGTTCCAATGAGCAGTTCTTC. Its translation: CSVGLASSNEQFF.

The V gene is TRBV7-2, the J gene TRBJ1-6; D gene unclear. This CDR3 spans 13 amino acids. CDR1 and CDR2 from the germline V gene are SGHTA and FQGNSA. V lost 4 bases, J lost 11 bases, and 12 bases lay in between. The CDR3 region has the DNA TGTGCCAGCAGCTCTCAAATTGCGGCACCCCTCCACTTT. Translating gives CASSSQIAAPLHF.

With respect to this clone: The sample holds other DNA sequences that translate to the same CDR3. V is TRBV9 and J is TRBJ2-5; possibly TRBD2 for D (5 bases). Trimming removed 3 bases at V and 4 bases at J, with 22 bases between. This CDR3 comprises 17 residues. CDR1 and CDR2 from the germline V gene are SGDLS and YYNGEE. CDR3 bases: TGTGCCAGCAGCGCCGGTTATGGGCGGGCAACCAGAGAGACCCAGTACTTC. Encoded protein: CASSAGYGRATRETQYF. The full variable domain, rest sourced from reference TRBV9 and TRBJ2-5, is DSGVTQTPKHLITATGQRVTLRCSPRSGDLSVYWYQQSLDQGLQFLIQYYNGEERAKGNILERFSAQQFPDLHSELNLSSLELGDSALYFCASSAGYGRATRETQYFGPGTRLLVL.